The 32 T cell receptor beta chains listed next were all sequenced from one sample in a study of shared clonotypes between healthy human individuals. The method was immunoSEQ multiplex PCR; TCRdb's version includes in-frame clones alone and lacks a portion of them. This sample yields 2,500,000 or so clones, of which roughly 92% are seen a single time; 0.3% to 0.4% belongs to the top ten. The sequencing sample was made of naive CD4+ T cells from PBMCs. Subset: CD45RA+ positively selected. Source of these receptors: a man between 18 and 35 years old in good health. Some clones in this sample may be carry-over from other donors' samples.

The chain has TRBV11-2 and TRBJ2-5; 11 bases fit TRBD2. The junction had 6 bases not matched to a gene; V was cut back by 1 base and J by 11 bases. CDR3 size: 14 residues. Germline V gene data show CDR1 as SGHAT and CDR2 as FQNNGV. CDR3 sequence (DNA): TGTGCCAGCAGCTTAGGGTCTAGCGGGAGGAAACAGTACTTC. Its protein is CASSLGSSGRKQYF.

The chain uses TRBV18 and TRBJ1-1, with D unresolved. The CDR3 length is 18 residues. V was trimmed by 2 bases and J by 3 bases, leaving 22 bases between them. Germline V gene sequence: CDR1 KGHSH, CDR2 LQKENI. This CDR3 is CASSPAAATIPGDTEAFF. CDR3 nucleotide sequence: TGTGCCAGCTCACCAGCAGCAGCTACGATTCCAGGAGACACTGAAGCTTTCTTT.

The rearrangement links TRBV5-1 to TRBJ1-6, with TRBD1 identical over 7 bases. Losses at the gene ends were 0 bases for V and 13 bases for J; bases not matched to a gene: 10. The CDR3 spans 15 residues. Per the germline V gene, CDR1 is SGHRS and CDR2 is YFSETQ. The CDR3 spells CASSLGGTAPGPLHF. In DNA, the CDR3 is TGCGCCAGCAGCTTGGGAGGGACAGCCCCAGGGCCCCTCCACTTT.

In regard to this clone: The identical CDR3 is also encoded by other nucleotide sequences in the sample. The chain joins TRBV19 to TRBJ1-1; D uncertain. V dropped 6 bases and J dropped 1 base, with 6 bases sitting between them. The CDR3 totals 12 residues. Germline-derived CDR1 and CDR2 are LNHDA and SQIVND (reference sequence). The CDR3 is CASRGRNTEAFF. The CDR3 DNA is TGTGCCAGTAGAGGGCGGAACACTGAAGCTTTCTTT.

The chain employs TRBV4-2 and TRBJ2-2, with D possibly matching TRBD2 (6 bases). Germline lookup yields CDR1 LGHNA and CDR2 YNFKEQ. The CDR3 spans 17 residues. V was cut by 0 bases and J by 4 bases, with 15 bases left in between. The CDR3 loop reads CASSQDPGAFSTGELFF. The DNA for the CDR3 is TGTGCCAGCAGCCAAGATCCGGGAGCGTTTTCCACCGGGGAGCTGTTTTTT.

The chain employs TRBV7-3 and TRBJ2-1; no clear D. The V and J ends lost 0 bases and 6 bases respectively, with 9 bases between them. Germline values: CDR1 SGHTA, CDR2 FQGTGA. The CDR3 loop spans 14 amino acids. CDR3 coding DNA: TGTGCCAGCAGCTTAACCGTGACACGCAATGAGCAGTTCTTC. It yields the protein CASSLTVTRNEQFF.

CDR3 DNA: TGTGCCAGCAGTTCGAGCGGGAGAGGTCTATCCCTCGAGCAGTACTTC. It specifies CASSSSGRGLSLEQYF. J is TRBJ2-7 and V is TRBV6-6, with 8 bases that match TRBD2. V shed 4 bases and J 6 bases; nucleotides not matched to a gene: 14. This CDR3 is 16 amino acids long. CDR1 is MNHNY, CDR2 SVGAGI, per germline (reference sequence).

The gene calls are TRBV4-3 and TRBJ2-4, with 10 bases aligning to TRBD1. Trimming cost V 0 bases and J 10 bases; bases outside gene matches: 12. The germline CDR1 and CDR2 sequences are LGHNA and YSLEER. CDR3 length equals 17 residues. The CDR3 DNA reads as TGCGCCAGCAGCCAAGATCGGCTGACAGGGGGCTGGCTAATTCAGTACTTC. Protein sequence: CASSQDRLTGGWLIQYF.

The V gene is TRBV29-1, the J gene TRBJ1-2; 8 nucleotides align to TRBD1. Germline loops: CDR1 SQVTM, CDR2 ANQGSEA. With V trimmed by 7 bases and J by 4 bases, 5 bases remained unmatched. The CDR3 has 12 residues. The CDR3 sequence: CSGRQGIYGYTF. The CDR3, as DNA: TGCAGCGGCCGACAGGGGATCTATGGCTACACCTTC.

Notes on this clone: This CDR3 is also generated by other DNA sequences in the sample. This sequence joins TRBV5-1 and TRBJ2-7, with 11 bases matching TRBD2. V gave up 3 bases and J gave up 4 bases; unmatched junction bases: 3. The CDR3 sequence is 14 residues long. Germline assignment: CDR1 SGHRS and CDR2 YFSETQ. The CDR3: CASSWTSGSYEQYF. DNA for the CDR3: TGCGCCAGCAGCTGGACTAGCGGGTCGTACGAGCAGTACTTC.

The CDR3 nucleotides read TGCGCCAGCAGCTCAGGGAGGGCTAGCGGCAGAAATAATACGCAGTATTTT. Protein product: CASSSGRASGRNNTQYF. The gene calls are TRBV4-1 and TRBJ2-3; 7 bases line up with TRBD2. Losses at the gene ends were 5 bases for V and 7 bases for J; bases not matched to a gene: 18. CDR3 length equals 17 residues. The germline CDR1 and CDR2 sequences are MGHRA and YSYEKL.

This clone showed up just once. The sample carries other DNA sequences with the same CDR3. The chain is built from TRBV7-9 and TRBJ1-4, with D perhaps matching TRBD1 (5 bases). V was trimmed by 5 bases and J by 2 bases, leaving 6 bases between them. Germline V gene data show CDR1 as SEHNR and CDR2 as FQNEAQ (reference sequence). The CDR3 is made up of 13 amino acids. The CDR3 bases are TGTGCCAGCAGCAGGGGTACTAATGAAAAACTGTTTTTT. It yields the protein CASSRGTNEKLFF.

This clone was recorded once. Other DNA sequences in this specimen translate into the identical CDR3. V usage is TRBV28 and J usage is TRBJ2-4, with D perhaps TRBD2 (6 bases). CDR1 and CDR2 (germline): MDHEN, SYDVKM. Trimming pared 6 bases from V and 1 base from J, leaving 10 bases between. The CDR3 covers 14 residues. The CDR3 bases are TGTGCCAGCAGGGAGGGACCGGCCAAAAACATTCAGTACTTC. This translates into CASREGPAKNIQYF. The entire variable domain, with the rest obtained from reference TRBV28 and TRBJ2-4, is as follows: DVKVTQSSRYLVKRTGEKVFLECVQDMDHENMFWYRQDPGLGLRLIYFSYDVKMKEKGDIPEGYSVSREKKERFSLILESASTNQTSMYLCASREGPAKNIQYFGAGTRLSVL.

The rearrangement uses TRBV9 and TRBJ1-4; 7 bases agree with TRBD1. The CDR3 consists of 17 residues. Germline CDR1 and CDR2: SGDLS and YYNGEE. Trimming removed 0 bases from V and 6 bases from J; junction bases left unmatched: 11. Here the CDR3 DNA reads TGTGCCAGCAGCGTAGCTACGGGCAGGGGGGCGGATGAAAAACTGTTTTTT. Protein product: CASSVATGRGADEKLFF.

This clone was detected only once. The chain combines TRBV27 with TRBJ2-1; TRBD2 aligns across 7 bases. The CDR3 is 15 residues long. The ends lost 0 bases at V and 8 bases at J; junction bases unmatched: 7. Per the germline V gene, CDR1 is MNHEY and CDR2 is SMNVEV (reference sequence). The CDR3 coding sequence is TGTGCCAGCAGTTTATCGGGGGGGAGGGTTGATGAGCAGTTCTTC. The encoded protein is CASSLSGGRVDEQFF.

V is TRBV6-6 and J is TRBJ2-5; TRBD2 matches at 9 bases. After removal of 5 bases from V and 7 bases from J, the junction contained 8 bases not matched to a gene. CDR1 and CDR2 (germline): MNHNY, SVGAGI (reference sequence). The CDR3 runs to 14 residues. CDR3 DNA sequence: TGTGCCAGCAGTCTCGCGGGAGGGCCGGGGACCCAGTACTTC. Its protein is CASSLAGGPGTQYF.

The chain recombines TRBV7-9 with TRBJ2-7; 13 positions agree with TRBD2. V shed 5 bases and J 0 bases; nucleotides not matched to a gene: 7. Germline values: CDR1 SEHNR, CDR2 FQNEAQ (reference sequence). The CDR3 totals 17 residues. The CDR3 region is CASSPTSGRPLSYEQYF. The CDR3 DNA reads as TGTGCCAGCAGCCCGACTAGCGGGAGGCCCCTCTCCTACGAGCAGTACTTC.

The chain combines TRBV18 with TRBJ1-5; D remains unclear. CDR1 is KGHSH, CDR2 LQKENI, per germline. The germline V and J ends were trimmed by 2 bases and 2 bases, with 10 bases remaining between them. The CDR3 sequence is 15 residues long. Here the CDR3 DNA reads TGTGCCAGCTCACCAACGGGATCCGGCAATCAGCCCCAGCATTTT. The encoded protein is CASSPTGSGNQPQHF.

In this sample, this clone turned up once. The CDR3 coding sequence is TGCGCCAGCAGCTCGACAGTGACTAATGAAAAACTGTTTTTT. Its protein is CASSSTVTNEKLFF. The chain couples TRBV5-1 to TRBJ1-4, with D perhaps TRBD1 (5 bases). This CDR3 is 14 amino acids long. Trimming took 3 bases from V and 2 from J, leaving 8 bases between them. Per the germline V gene, CDR1 is SGHRS and CDR2 is YFSETQ. Full variable domain (rest looked up from reference TRBV5-1 and TRBJ1-4): KAGVTQTPRYLIKTRGQQVTLSCSPISGHRSVSWYQQTPGQGLQFLFEYFSETQRNKGNFPGRFSGRQFSNSRSEMNVSTLELGDSALYLCASSSTVTNEKLFFGSGTQLSVL.

The genes are TRBV28 and TRBJ2-7; D is unresolved. The CDR3 sequence is 15 residues long. The germline CDR1 and CDR2 sequences are MDHEN and SYDVKM. V was pared by 6 bases and J by 0 bases, with 15 bases between. CDR3 in amino acids: CASSDSVYFSYEQYF. DNA of the CDR3: TGTGCCAGCAGCGATTCTGTTTACTTCTCCTACGAGCAGTACTTC.

Worth noting for this clone: The sample has other DNA sequences that encode this CDR3 too. The rearrangement uses TRBV7-9 and TRBJ1-5, with D hard to call. This CDR3 is 14 amino acids long. Germline V gives CDR1 SEHNR, CDR2 FQNEAQ (reference sequence). V was cut by 2 bases and J by 1 base, with 6 bases left in between. CDR3: CASSLLGSNQPQHF. The CDR3, as DNA: TGTGCCAGCAGCTTACTGGGGAGCAATCAGCCCCAGCATTTT. The variable domain in full, with the rest retrieved from reference TRBV7-9 and TRBJ1-5, is DTGVSQNPRHKITKRGQNVTFRCDPISEHNRLYWYRQTLGQGPEFLTYFQNEAQLEKSRLLSDRFSAERPKGSFSTLEIQRTEQGDSAMYLCASSLLGSNQPQHFGDGTRLSIL.

The count of this clone is one. The same CDR3 arises from other DNA sequences in this sample as well. This sequence joins TRBV5-1 and TRBJ2-3; D may match TRBD1 or TRBD2 (5 bases each). The V gene lost 2 bases and the J gene lost 2 bases, with 9 bases spanning the gap. The CDR3 loop spans 14 amino acids. CDR1 is SGHRS and CDR2 is YFSETQ in the germline V gene. CDR3 in amino acids: CASSFGTITDTQYF. CDR3 in DNA: TGCGCCAGCAGCTTCGGGACGATCACAGATACGCAGTATTTT.

The chain joins TRBV11-2 to TRBJ1-1; 9 positions match TRBD1. The junction had 3 bases not matched to a gene; V was cut back by 3 bases and J by 10 bases. Germline V gene data show CDR1 as SGHAT and CDR2 as FQNNGV. The CDR3 spans 12 residues. The CDR3 here is CASSLDRGTAFF. The DNA of the CDR3 is TGTGCCAGCAGCTTGGACAGGGGAACAGCTTTCTTT. The full variable domain, completed using reference TRBV11-2 and TRBJ1-1, is EAGVAQSPRYKIIEKRQSVAFWCNPISGHATLYWYQQILGQGPKLLIQFQNNGVVDDSQLPKDRFSAERLKGVDSTLKIQPAKLEDSAVYLCASSLDRGTAFFGQGTRLTVV.

The J gene is TRBJ2-7, the V gene TRBV18, with TRBD1 identical over 7 bases. This CDR3 has 14 amino acids. V was clipped by 4 bases and J by 0 bases; unmatched bases: 3. Germline V gene sequence: CDR1 KGHSH, CDR2 LQKENI. CDR3 nucleotide sequence: TGTGCCAGCTCACGGTCAGGGGGCTCCTACGAGCAGTACTTC. Encoded protein: CASSRSGGSYEQYF.

This rearrangement joins TRBV7-3 to TRBJ2-3, with 10 bases matching TRBD2. The CDR3 is 15 residues long. Trimming at V came to 5 bases and at J to 3 bases, leaving 5 bases not matched to a gene. Germline V gene lookup returns CDR1 SGHTA and CDR2 FQGTGA. The CDR3 region is CASSHQLAGTDTQYF. The CDR3 DNA is TGTGCCAGCAGCCACCAACTAGCGGGGACAGATACGCAGTATTTT.

This chain uses TRBV11-2 with TRBJ2-4; 9 positions match TRBD1. The germline V gene encodes CDR1 SGHAT and CDR2 FQNNGV. The CDR3 runs to 15 residues. Germline trimming cut 1 base from V and 8 bases from J; bases unmatched to any gene: 6. CDR3 DNA sequence: TGTGCCAGCAGCTTAGGTAGGGACAGGGTGTACATTCAGTACTTC. It codes for CASSLGRDRVYIQYF. Combining the CDR3 with reference TRBV11-2 and TRBJ2-4 gives the whole variable domain EAGVAQSPRYKIIEKRQSVAFWCNPISGHATLYWYQQILGQGPKLLIQFQNNGVVDDSQLPKDRFSAERLKGVDSTLKIQPAKLEDSAVYLCASSLGRDRVYIQYFGAGTRLSVL.

The rearrangement joins TRBV28 to TRBJ2-4; 8 bases line up with TRBD2. Germline V gene lookup returns CDR1 MDHEN and CDR2 SYDVKM. This CDR3 is 17 amino acids long. With 6 bases clipped from V and 0 bases from J, the junction kept 10 bases outside the gene matches. The CDR3 region is CASSEILAGLAKNIQYF. The CDR3 region has the DNA TGTGCCAGCAGCGAGATTCTAGCGGGTTTAGCCAAAAACATTCAGTACTTC.

This clone has only one observation. This chain links TRBV28 with TRBJ1-1, with D possibly TRBD1 on 5 matching bases. Germline V gene sequence: CDR1 MDHEN, CDR2 SYDVKM. V was clipped by 6 bases and J by 5 bases, with 10 bases between them. This CDR3 region has 12 residues. The CDR3 spells CASRSQGTEAFF. Here the CDR3 DNA reads TGTGCCAGCAGATCTCAGGGTACTGAAGCTTTCTTT.

The V gene is TRBV6-1, the J gene TRBJ1-3; TRBD1 agrees at 8 bases. The V gene's germline CDR1 is MNHNS and CDR2 SASEGT. The CDR3 is made up of 14 amino acids. Unmatched junction bases numbered 4, after V lost 5 bases and J lost 4 bases. CDR3 amino acids: CASSPRTGGNTIYF. The CDR3 DNA reads as TGTGCCAGCAGTCCGCGGACAGGGGGAAACACCATATATTTT.

The gene calls are TRBV6-1 and TRBJ1-1; D is unresolved. Germline V lookup: CDR1 MNHNS, CDR2 SASEGT. V gave up 2 bases and J gave up 5 bases, with 9 bases separating them. The CDR3 length is 13 residues. CDR3 in DNA: TGTGCCAGCAGTGAATTGGGTTGGACTGAAGCTTTCTTT. This translates into CASSELGWTEAFF.

The chain couples TRBV7-2 to TRBJ2-7; the D gene could be TRBD1 or TRBD2 (5 bases each). This CDR3 spans 13 amino acids. Germline V gives CDR1 SGHTA, CDR2 FQGNSA. Trimming took off 6 bases at V and 1 base at J, with 10 bases between the two ends. The CDR3: CASSRGPSYEQYF. As DNA, the CDR3 is TGTGCCAGCAGTCGGGGACCGTCCTACGAGCAGTACTTC.

The CDR3 spells CASRLAGGGETQYF. CDR3 bases: TGCGCCAGCAGACTAGCGGGGGGAGGAGAGACCCAGTACTTC. The J gene is TRBJ2-5, the V gene TRBV4-1; the match to TRBD2 covers 12 bases. CDR1 and CDR2 (germline): MGHRA, YSYEKL. J lost 4 bases, V lost 6 bases, and 3 bases had no gene match. CDR3 length equals 14 residues.